This TCR beta chain was recovered during a study of T cell repertoires in cytomegalovirus infection. Study at large: HLA-B-restricted CMV epitopes that are well studied, plus recently identified HLA-C-restricted ones, were used by the study.

Germline CDR1 SGHAT, CDR2 FQNNGV. V gave up 3 bases and J gave up 3 bases, with 8 bases separating them. This CDR3 has 14 amino acids. This clonotype was detected only a few times. Its antigen is not identified. TCRdb analysed the reads with MiXCR anew, one entry per CDR3 protein. The repertoire holds 750,000 to 900,000 distinct CDR3 sequences, with 25% to 35% as singletons. This specimen was cultured CD8+ T cells from PBMCs, taken from culture after CMV antigen stimulation. This clonotype was sampled from a human donor in good health (CMV status not recorded). Some clones in this sample may be carry-over from other donors' samples. The chain employs TRBV11-2 and TRBJ2-2; D ambiguous. The CDR3 DNA is TGTGCCAGCAGCTTGGGTTGGGACACCGGGGAGCTGTTTTTT. This encodes CASSLGWDTGELFF.